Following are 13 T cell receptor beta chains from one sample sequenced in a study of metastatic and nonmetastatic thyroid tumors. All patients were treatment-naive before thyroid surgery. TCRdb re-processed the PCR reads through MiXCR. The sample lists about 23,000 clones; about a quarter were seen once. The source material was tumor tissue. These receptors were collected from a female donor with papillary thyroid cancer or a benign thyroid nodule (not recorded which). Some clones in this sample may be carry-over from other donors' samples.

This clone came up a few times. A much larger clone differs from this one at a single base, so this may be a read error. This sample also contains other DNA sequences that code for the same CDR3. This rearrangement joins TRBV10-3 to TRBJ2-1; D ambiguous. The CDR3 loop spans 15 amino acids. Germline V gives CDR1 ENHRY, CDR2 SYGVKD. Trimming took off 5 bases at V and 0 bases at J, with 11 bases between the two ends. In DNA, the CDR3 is TGTGCCATCAGTTCGACGGCTAGCTCCTACAATGAGCAGTTCTTC. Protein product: CAISSTASSYNEQFF.

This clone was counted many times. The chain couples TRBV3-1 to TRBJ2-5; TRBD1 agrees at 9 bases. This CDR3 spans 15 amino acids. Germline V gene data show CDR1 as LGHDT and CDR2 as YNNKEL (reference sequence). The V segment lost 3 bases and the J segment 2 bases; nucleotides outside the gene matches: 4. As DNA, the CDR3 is TGTGCCAGCAGCCATCACAGGGGGCGGCAAGAGACCCAGTACTTC. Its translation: CASSHHRGRQETQYF.

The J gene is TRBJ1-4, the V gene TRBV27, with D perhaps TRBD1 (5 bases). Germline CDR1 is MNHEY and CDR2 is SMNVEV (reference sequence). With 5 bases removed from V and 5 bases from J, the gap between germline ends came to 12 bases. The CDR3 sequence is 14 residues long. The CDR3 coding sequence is TGTGCCAGCAGTCTTCAGGGTTCCAATGAAAAACTGTTTTTT. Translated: CASSLQGSNEKLFF. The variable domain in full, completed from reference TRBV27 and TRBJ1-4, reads EAQVTQNPRYLITVTGKKLTVTCSQNMNHEYMSWYRQDPGLGLRQIYYSMNVEVTDKGDVPEGYKVSRKEKRNFPLILESPSPNQTSLYFCASSLQGSNEKLFFGSGTQLSVL.

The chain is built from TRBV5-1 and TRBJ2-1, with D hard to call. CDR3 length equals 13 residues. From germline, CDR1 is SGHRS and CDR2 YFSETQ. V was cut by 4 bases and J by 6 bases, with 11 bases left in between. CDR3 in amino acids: CASSQASRNEQFF. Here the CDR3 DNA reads TGCGCCAGCAGCCAGGCATCCCGCAATGAGCAGTTCTTC.

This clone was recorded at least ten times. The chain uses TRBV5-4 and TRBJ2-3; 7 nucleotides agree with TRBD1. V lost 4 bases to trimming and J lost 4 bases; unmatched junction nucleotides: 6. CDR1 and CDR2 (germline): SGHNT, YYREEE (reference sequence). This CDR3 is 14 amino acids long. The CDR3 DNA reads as TGTGCCAGCAGCCTACGACAGGGCTCAGATACGCAGTATTTT. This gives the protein CASSLRQGSDTQYF.

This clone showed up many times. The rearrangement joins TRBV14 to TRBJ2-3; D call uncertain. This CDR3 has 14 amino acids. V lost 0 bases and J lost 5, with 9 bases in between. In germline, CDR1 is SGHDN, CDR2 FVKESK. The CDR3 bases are TGTGCCAGCAGCCAAGATACCGTTCGAGATACGCAGTATTTT. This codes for CASSQDTVRDTQYF.

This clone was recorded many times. The CDR3 DNA reads TGTGCCAGCAGCCCCTGGGGGGACGGCTATGGCTACACCTTC. Protein product: CASSPWGDGYGYTF. The J gene is TRBJ1-2, the V gene TRBV9; tentative D call: TRBD1 (5 bases). V was pared by 4 bases and J by 4 bases, with 14 bases between. Looked up from germline, CDR1 is SGDLS and CDR2 is YYNGEE. The CDR3 sequence is 14 residues long.

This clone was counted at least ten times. The CDR3 DNA sequence: TGTGCCAGCAGCAGATCTGGAAACACCATATATTTT. Translated: CASSRSGNTIYF. The chain couples TRBV9 to TRBJ1-3, with no clear D. The germline V gene has CDR1 SGDLS and CDR2 YYNGEE. Trimming took off 4 bases at V and 1 base at J, with 3 bases between the two ends. CDR3 size: 12 residues. Supplemented by reference TRBV9 and TRBJ1-3, the full variable domain reads DSGVTQTPKHLITATGQRVTLRCSPRSGDLSVYWYQQSLDQGLQFLIQYYNGEERAKGNILERFSAQQFPDLHSELNLSSLELGDSALYFCASSRSGNTIYFGEGSWLTVV.

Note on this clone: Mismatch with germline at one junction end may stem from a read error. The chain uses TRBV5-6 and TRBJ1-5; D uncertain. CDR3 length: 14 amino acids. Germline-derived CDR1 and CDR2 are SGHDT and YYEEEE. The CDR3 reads CAGSLYRGRQPQHF. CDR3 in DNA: TGTGCCGGCAGCTTGTATCGTGGCCGCCAGCCCCAGCATTTT.

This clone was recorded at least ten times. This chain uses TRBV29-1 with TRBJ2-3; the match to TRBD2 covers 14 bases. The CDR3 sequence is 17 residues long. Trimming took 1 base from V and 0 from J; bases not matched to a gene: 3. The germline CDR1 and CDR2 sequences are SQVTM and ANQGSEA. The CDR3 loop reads CSVEGTSGGPSTDTQYF. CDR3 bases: TGCAGCGTTGAAGGGACTAGCGGGGGGCCTAGCACAGATACGCAGTATTTT.

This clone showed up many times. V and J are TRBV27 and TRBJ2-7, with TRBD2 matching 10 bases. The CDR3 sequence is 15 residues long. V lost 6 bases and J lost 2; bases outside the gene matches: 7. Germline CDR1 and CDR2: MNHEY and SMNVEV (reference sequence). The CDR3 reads CASRKLTSGAYEQYF. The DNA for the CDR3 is TGTGCCAGCAGAAAACTTACTAGCGGGGCCTACGAGCAGTACTTC.

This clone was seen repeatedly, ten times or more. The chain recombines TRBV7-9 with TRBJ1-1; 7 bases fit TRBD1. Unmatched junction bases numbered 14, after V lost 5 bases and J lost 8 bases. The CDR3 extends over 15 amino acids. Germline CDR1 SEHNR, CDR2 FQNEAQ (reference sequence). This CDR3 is CASSGRQGFSDEAFF. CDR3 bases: TGTGCCAGCAGCGGACGACAGGGCTTTTCAGACGAAGCTTTCTTT.

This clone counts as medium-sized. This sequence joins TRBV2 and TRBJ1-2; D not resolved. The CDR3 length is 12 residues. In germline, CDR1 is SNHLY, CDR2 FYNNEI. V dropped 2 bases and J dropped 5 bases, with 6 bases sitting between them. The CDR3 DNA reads TGTGCCAGCAGTGAAAAGGGTTATGGCTACACCTTC. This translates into CASSEKGYGYTF.